This TCR beta chain was profiled in a study of T cell changes during pregnancy in multiple sclerosis. This CDR3 contains 15 residues. V lost 3 bases, J lost 0 bases, and 14 bases lay in between. Germline CDR1 and CDR2: SQVTM and ANQGSEA. Assay: immunoSEQ multiplex PCR; the TCRdb copy retains only in-frame clones and omits some. This sample has more than 50,000 clones, with roughly 90% found just once. This clone has only one observation. The sample was peripheral blood, taken before pregnancy. This chain joins TRBV29-1 and TRBJ1-2, with D tentatively TRBD1 (6 bases). This sequence was found in a female donor with multiple sclerosis, enrolled in a pregnancy study. CDR3 residues: CSVERQGLANYGYTF. In DNA, the CDR3 is TGCAGCGTTGAGAGGCAGGGGTTAGCTAACTATGGCTACACCTTC. The full variable domain, completed using reference TRBV29-1 and TRBJ1-2, is SAVISQKPSRDICQRGTSLTIQCQVDSQVTMMFWYRQQPGQSLTLIATANQGSEATYESGFVIDKFPISRPNLTFSTLTVSNMSPEDSSIYLCSVERQGLANYGYTFGSGTRLTVV.